This is a list of T cell receptor beta chains from one sample in a study of PD-1 blockade in classical Hodgkin lymphoma. Some clones are missing from TCRdb's copy, which holds only in-frame ones; the method was immunoSEQ multiplex PCR. The sample includes roughly 40,000 clones, about 90% of them seen just once. Sequences were derived from peripheral blood mononuclear cells (PBMCs), sampled at baseline. These receptors were collected from a human donor with classical Hodgkin lymphoma. CDR3s include the opening cysteine and the closing phenylalanine or tryptophan. D genes are given only for firm matches. Only some rows state a clone size, as once, few, many or a class for expanded clones.

J gene	V gene	D gene	clone size	CDR3 protein	CDR3 DNA
TRBJ2-1	TRBV6-4	TRBD2	.	CASSDFGSPGLDYNEQFF	TGTGCCAGCAGCGACTTTGGGTCCCCAGGACTAGACTACAATGAGCAGTTCTTC
TRBJ2-7	TRBV7-6	.	.	CASSDPTTSYEQYF	TGTGCCAGCAGCGACCCCACAACTTCCTACGAGCAGTACTTC
TRBJ2-7	TRBV5-6	TRBD2	.	CASSSLLAEPYEQYF	TGTGCCAGCAGCTCGTTACTAGCGGAACCCTACGAGCAGTACTTC
TRBJ1-2	TRBV10-3	TRBD1	.	CAISELGTVYGYTF	TGTGCCATCAGTGAGTTGGGGACAGTTTATGGCTACACCTTC
TRBJ2-2	TRBV4-2	TRBD1	few	CASSQLTGTGELFF	TGTGCCAGCAGCCAATTGACAGGGACCGGGGAGCTGTTTTTT
TRBJ2-2	TRBV5-1	.	.	CASSLQSTVNTGELFF	TGCGCCAGCAGCTTACAATCGACAGTGAACACCGGGGAGCTGTTTTTT
TRBJ2-5	TRBV29-1	TRBD2	.	CSVGYLAGDGETQYF	TGCAGCGTTGGTTATCTAGCGGGAGATGGAGAGACCCAGTACTTC
TRBJ2-1	TRBV7-9	TRBD2	.	CASSIPSGRADYNEQFF	TGTGCCAGCAGCATTCCTAGCGGGAGGGCCGATTACAATGAGCAGTTCTTC
TRBJ2-5	TRBV7-3	.	.	CATYNWETQYF	TGTGCCACCTATAACTGGGAGACCCAGTACTTC
TRBJ1-2	TRBV19	TRBD1	.	CASRRTGDSYGYTF	TGTGCCAGTAGGCGGACAGGGGACAGCTATGGCTACACCTTC
TRBJ2-7	TRBV6-1	TRBD2	.	CASSGTPGTSAEQYF	TGTGCCAGCAGTGGTACTCCCGGGACTAGCGCCGAGCAGTACTTC
TRBJ1-6	TRBV27	TRBD1	.	CASTDRGINSPLHF	TGTGCCAGCACCGACAGGGGAATAAATTCACCCCTCCACTTT
TRBJ2-1	TRBV9	TRBD2	.	CASSPAGTSGYNEQFF	TGTGCCAGCAGCCCCGCCGGGACTAGCGGGTACAATGAGCAGTTCTTC